Listed here are 4 T cell receptor beta chains from one sample, sequenced in a study of graft-versus-host responses after intestinal transplantation. The antigens for these receptors are not known. Using immunoSEQ multiplex PCR, the repertoire was profiled, and TCRdb retains in-frame clones only, with some absent. The table lists approximately 85,000 clones, 91% of them singletons. This specimen was unstimulated CD8+ T cells sorted from spleen or lymph node cells, taken before transplant. Receptors originate from a human donor who was the organ donor for an intestinal transplant.

The genes are TRBV5-1 and TRBJ2-7; tentative D call: TRBD2 (5 bases). The CDR3 covers 12 residues. V shed 4 bases and J shed 5 bases, with 10 bases lying between them. Per the germline V gene, CDR1 is SGHRS and CDR2 is YFSETQ. In DNA, the CDR3 is TGCGCCAGCAGCGTCGTCGGGGACGAGCAGTACTTC. Protein product: CASSVVGDEQYF.

The V call is TRBV4-1, the J call TRBJ1-4, with 7 bases identical to TRBD1. The CDR3 sequence is 14 residues long. Unmatched junction bases numbered 2, after V lost 1 base and J lost 6 bases. The germline gives CDR1 MGHRA, CDR2 YSYEKL. CDR3 in amino acids: CASSQGTGDEKLFF. CDR3 nucleotide sequence: TGCGCCAGCAGCCAAGGGACAGGCGATGAAAAACTGTTTTTT.

The chain couples TRBV6-5 to TRBJ2-7; D is ambiguous. Trimming left V 4 bases short and J 2 bases short, with 12 bases between. CDR3 length: 14 amino acids. Germline CDR1 and CDR2: MNHEY and SVGAGI. Here the CDR3 reads CASSSHRVTYEQYF. Here the CDR3 DNA reads TGTGCCAGCAGTTCCCACCGGGTTACCTACGAGCAGTACTTC.

Comment on this clone: Sequence at one end of the junction differs from germline and may be a read error. CDR3 DNA sequence: TGTGCCAGCAGACCGCTTGCAACTGATGAAAAACTGTTTTTT. Protein: CASRPLATDEKLFF. The chain uses TRBV5-6 and TRBJ1-4; D uncertain. The germline V gene encodes CDR1 SGHDT and CDR2 YYEEEE. The CDR3 is made up of 14 amino acids.